The present T cell receptor beta chain was sequenced within a study of spatial heterogeneity in lung cancer. Background on the study: As counted in raw reads, each unique TCR and UMI combination appeared more than ten times on average.

Notes on the study in general: For expanded intratumoral alpha and beta TCRs, counts tracked tumor mutation counts.

Regarding time point: sample taken at primary tumor resection. TCRdb reprocessed the 5' RACE reads with MiXCR, giving one entry per CDR3 protein. Of over 15,000 distinct CDR3 sequences listed, approximately 7% are singletons. The CDR3 spans 11 residues. Germline assignment: CDR1 MDHEN and CDR2 SYDVKM. The ends were cut back, 10 bases at V and 6 bases at J, with 13 bases in the middle. This clonotype was counted many times. What it binds is unknown. In a library made to pick up alpha chains, this beta chain is a stray read with a size that means little. Sequences were derived from lung tumor tissue, sampled at surgery. This clonotype was obtained from a female donor with early-stage non-small cell lung cancer. The genes are TRBV28 and TRBJ2-7; a possible D gene is TRBD2 (5 bases). CDR3 sequence: CATRGRPEQYF. The CDR3 DNA is TGTGCCACCCGGGGAAGGCCCGAGCAGTACTTC.